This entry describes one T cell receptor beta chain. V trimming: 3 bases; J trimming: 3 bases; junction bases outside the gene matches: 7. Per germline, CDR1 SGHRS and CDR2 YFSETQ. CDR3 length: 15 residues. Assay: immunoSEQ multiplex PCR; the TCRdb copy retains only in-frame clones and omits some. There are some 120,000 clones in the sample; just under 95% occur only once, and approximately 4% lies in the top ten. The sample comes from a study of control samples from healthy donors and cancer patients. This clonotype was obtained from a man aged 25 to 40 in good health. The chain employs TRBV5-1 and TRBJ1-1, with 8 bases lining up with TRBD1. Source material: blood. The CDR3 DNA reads TGCGCCAGCAGCTGGGGGACAGGTCTGGACACTGAAGCTTTCTTT. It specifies CASSWGTGLDTEAFF.